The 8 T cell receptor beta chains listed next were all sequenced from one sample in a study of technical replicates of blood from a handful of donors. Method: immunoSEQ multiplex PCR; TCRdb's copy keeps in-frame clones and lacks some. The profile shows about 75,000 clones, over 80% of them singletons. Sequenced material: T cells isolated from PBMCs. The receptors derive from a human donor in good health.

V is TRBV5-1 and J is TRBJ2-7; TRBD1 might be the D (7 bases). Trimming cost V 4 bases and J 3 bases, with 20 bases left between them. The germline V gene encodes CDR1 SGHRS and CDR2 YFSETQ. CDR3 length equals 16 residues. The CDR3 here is CASSPGGSGGVYEQYF. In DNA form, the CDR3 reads TGCGCCAGCAGCCCAGGGGGAAGTGGCGGGGTCTACGAGCAGTACTTC. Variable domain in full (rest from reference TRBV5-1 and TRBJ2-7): KAGVTQTPRYLIKTRGQQVTLSCSPISGHRSVSWYQQTPGQGLQFLFEYFSETQRNKGNFPGRFSGRQFSNSRSEMNVSTLELGDSALYLCASSPGGSGGVYEQYFGPGTRLTVT.

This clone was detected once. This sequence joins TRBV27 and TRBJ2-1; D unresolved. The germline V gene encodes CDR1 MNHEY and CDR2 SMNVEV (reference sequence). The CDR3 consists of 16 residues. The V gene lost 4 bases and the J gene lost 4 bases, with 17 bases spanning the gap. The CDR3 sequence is CASSSRGANGYNEQFF. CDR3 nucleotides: TGTGCCAGCAGTTCCCGAGGAGCGAACGGTTACAATGAGCAGTTCTTC.

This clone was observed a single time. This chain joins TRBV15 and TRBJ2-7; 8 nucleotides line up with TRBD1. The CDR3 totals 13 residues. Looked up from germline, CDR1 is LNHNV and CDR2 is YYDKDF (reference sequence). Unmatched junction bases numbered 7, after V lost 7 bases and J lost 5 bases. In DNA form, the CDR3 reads TGTGCCACCACGGGACAGGAGGAGAACGAGCAGTACTTC. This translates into CATTGQEENEQYF.

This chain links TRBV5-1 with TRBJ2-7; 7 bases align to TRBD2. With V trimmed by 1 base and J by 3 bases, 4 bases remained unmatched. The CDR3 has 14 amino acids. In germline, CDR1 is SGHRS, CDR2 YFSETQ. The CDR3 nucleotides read TGCGCCAGCAGCTTGAGTGGCGGGAGCTACGAGCAGTACTTC. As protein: CASSLSGGSYEQYF.

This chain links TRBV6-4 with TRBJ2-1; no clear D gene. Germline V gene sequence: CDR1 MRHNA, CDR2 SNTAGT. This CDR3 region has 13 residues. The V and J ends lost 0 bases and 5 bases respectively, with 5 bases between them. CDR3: CASSDSRNNEQFF. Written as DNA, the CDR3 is TGTGCCAGCAGTGACTCCCGTAACAATGAGCAGTTCTTC.

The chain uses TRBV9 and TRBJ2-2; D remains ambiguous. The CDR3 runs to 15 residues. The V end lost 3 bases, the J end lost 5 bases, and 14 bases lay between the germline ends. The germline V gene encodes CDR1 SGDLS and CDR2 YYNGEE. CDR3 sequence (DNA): TGTGCCAGCAGCGGACATAGTGGTGCAACCGGGGAGCTGTTTTTT. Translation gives CASSGHSGATGELFF.

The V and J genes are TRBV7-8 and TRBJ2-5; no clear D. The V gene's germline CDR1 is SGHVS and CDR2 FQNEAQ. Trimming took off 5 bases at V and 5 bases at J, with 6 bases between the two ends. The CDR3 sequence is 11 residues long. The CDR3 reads CASSPLETQYF. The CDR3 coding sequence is TGTGCCAGCAGCCCCTTGGAGACCCAGTACTTC.

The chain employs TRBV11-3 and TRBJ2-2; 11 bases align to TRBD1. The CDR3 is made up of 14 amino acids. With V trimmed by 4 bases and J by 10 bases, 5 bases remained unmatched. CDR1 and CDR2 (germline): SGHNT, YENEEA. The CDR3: CASSSDRGLQELFF. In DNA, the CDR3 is TGTGCCAGCAGCTCGGACAGGGGGCTACAGGAGCTGTTTTTT. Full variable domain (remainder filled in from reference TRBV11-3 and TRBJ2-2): EAGVVQSPRYKIIEKKQPVAFWCNPISGHNTLYWYLQNLGQGPELLIRYENEEAVDDSQLPKDRFSAERLKGVDSTLKIQPAELGDSAVYLCASSSDRGLQELFFGEGSRLTVL.